The clone carrying this T cell receptor beta chain was seen a few times. Its antigen remains unidentified. Sample time point: persistent/refractory GD, antithyroid drugs over 5 years with positive TRAb. Making the TCR library involved RNA that had been extracted from PBMCs. Patients came from an endocrinology department in Xi'an, China. The J segment lost 6 bases and the V segment lost 6 bases, leaving 12 bases of the junction unmatched. Germline V lookup: CDR1 SQVTM, CDR2 ANQGSEA. The CDR3 covers 14 residues. This record comes from a study of regulatory T cells in long-lasting Graves disease. General study results and limits: Relative to newly diagnosed Graves' patients, persistent ones had lower TCR diversity.

The TCR beta library used iRepertoire HTBI primers with Arm-PCR amplification of CDR3. MiXCR, applied by TCRdb to the multiplex PCR reads, yields one record per CDR3 protein. The data hold about 660,000 distinct CDR3 sequences, with 25% to 35% observed a single time. The receptor's source is a female donor with Graves disease. This chain joins TRBV29-1 and TRBJ1-2, with 8 nucleotides matching TRBD1. Sequencing was performed on peripheral blood mononuclear cells (PBMCs), taken when the disease was refractory, from a patient treated with antithyroid drugs. Written as DNA, the CDR3 is TGCAGCGTCGAGGACAGGGCTAATACGGATGGCTACACCTTC. As protein: CSVEDRANTDGYTF.